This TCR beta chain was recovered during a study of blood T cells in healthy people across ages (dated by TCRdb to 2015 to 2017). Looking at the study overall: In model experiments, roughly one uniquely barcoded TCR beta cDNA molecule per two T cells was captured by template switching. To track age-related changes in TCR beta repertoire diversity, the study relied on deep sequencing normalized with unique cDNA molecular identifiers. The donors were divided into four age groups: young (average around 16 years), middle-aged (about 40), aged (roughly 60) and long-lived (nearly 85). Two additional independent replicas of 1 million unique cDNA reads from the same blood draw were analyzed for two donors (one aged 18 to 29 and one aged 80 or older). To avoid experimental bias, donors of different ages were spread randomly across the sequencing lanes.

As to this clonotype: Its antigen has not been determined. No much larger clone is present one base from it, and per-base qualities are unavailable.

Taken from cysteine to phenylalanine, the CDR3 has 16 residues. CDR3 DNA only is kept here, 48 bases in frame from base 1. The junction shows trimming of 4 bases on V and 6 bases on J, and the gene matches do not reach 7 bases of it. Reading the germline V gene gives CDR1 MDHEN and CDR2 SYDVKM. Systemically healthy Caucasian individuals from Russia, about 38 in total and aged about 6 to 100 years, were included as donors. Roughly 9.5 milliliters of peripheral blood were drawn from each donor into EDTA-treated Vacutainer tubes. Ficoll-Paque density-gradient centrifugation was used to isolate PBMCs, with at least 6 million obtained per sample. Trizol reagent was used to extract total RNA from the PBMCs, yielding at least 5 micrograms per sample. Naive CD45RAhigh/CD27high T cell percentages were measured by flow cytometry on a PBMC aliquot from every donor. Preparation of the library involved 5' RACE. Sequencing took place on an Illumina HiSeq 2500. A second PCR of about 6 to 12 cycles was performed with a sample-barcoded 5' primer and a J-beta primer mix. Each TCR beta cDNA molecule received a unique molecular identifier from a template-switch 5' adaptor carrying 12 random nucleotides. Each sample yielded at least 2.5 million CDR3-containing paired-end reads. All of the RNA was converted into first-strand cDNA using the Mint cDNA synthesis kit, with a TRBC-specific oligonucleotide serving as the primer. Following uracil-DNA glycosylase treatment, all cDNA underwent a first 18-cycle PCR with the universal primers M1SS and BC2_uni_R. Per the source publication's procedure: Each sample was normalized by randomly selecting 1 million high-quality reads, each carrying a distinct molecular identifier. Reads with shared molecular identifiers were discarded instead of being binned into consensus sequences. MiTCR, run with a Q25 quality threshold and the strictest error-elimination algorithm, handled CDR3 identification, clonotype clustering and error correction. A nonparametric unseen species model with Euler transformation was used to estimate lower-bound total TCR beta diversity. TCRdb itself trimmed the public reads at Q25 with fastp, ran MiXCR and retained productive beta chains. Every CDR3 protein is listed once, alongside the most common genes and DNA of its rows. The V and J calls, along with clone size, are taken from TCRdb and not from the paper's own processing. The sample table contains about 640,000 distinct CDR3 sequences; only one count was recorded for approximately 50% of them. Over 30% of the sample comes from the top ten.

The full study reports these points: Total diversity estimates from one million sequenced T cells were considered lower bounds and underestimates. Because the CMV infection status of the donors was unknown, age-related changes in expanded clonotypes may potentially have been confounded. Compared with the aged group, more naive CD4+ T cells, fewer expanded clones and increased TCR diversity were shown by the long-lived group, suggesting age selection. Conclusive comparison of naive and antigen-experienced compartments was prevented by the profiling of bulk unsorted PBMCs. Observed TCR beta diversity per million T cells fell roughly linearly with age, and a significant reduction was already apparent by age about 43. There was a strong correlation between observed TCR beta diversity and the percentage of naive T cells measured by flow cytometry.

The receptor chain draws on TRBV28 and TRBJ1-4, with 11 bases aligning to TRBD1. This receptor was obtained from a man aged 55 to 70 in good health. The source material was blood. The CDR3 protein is CASSSPGQGEYEKLFF. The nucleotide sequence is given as TGTGCCAGCAGTTCTCCGGGACAGGGGGAGTATGAAAAACTGTTTTTT.